Below, 26 T cell receptor beta chains from the same sample are listed, as sequenced in a study. TCRdb redid the calling of the RT-PCR reads with MiXCR, one entry per CDR3 protein. The sample has more than 550,000 distinct CDR3 sequences, 12% to 15% seen once. The source material was memory CD4+ T cells from blood. These receptors came from a female donor in good health, serving as a healthy control.

This chain uses TRBV29-1 with TRBJ1-2, with 8 bases identical to TRBD1. Germline CDR1 is SQVTM and CDR2 is ANQGSEA. The junction had 10 bases not matched to a gene; V was cut back by 0 bases and J by 4 bases. The CDR3 spans 16 residues. CDR3 sequence: CSVEDRLDRAGYGYTF. CDR3 coding DNA: TGCAGCGTTGAAGATCGACTGGACAGGGCGGGCTATGGCTACACCTTC.

The J gene is TRBJ2-7, the V gene TRBV6-1; 9 nucleotides align to TRBD1. Germline V gene sequence: CDR1 MNHNS, CDR2 SASEGT. With V trimmed by 6 bases and J by 0 bases, 15 bases remained unmatched. CDR3 length: 18 residues. CDR3 nucleotides: TGTGCCAGCAGCCCCACGGGACAGGGACGCTGGGACTCCTACGAGCAGTACTTC. Its translation is CASSPTGQGRWDSYEQYF.

This clonotype was recorded a few times. CDR3 in amino acids: CSARDTGDTIYF. CDR3 DNA sequence: TGCAGTGCTCGGGACACAGGAGACACCATATATTTT. This chain connects TRBV20-1 to TRBJ1-3, with D possibly matching TRBD1 (6 bases). V shed 5 bases and J shed 8 bases, with 13 bases lying between them. Germline V gene lookup returns CDR1 DFQATT and CDR2 SNEGSKA (reference sequence). The CDR3 is made up of 12 amino acids.

This clonotype was recorded a few times. The rearrangement joins TRBV28 to TRBJ1-1; D is uncertain. Trimming removed 1 base at V and 7 bases at J, with 13 bases between. The CDR3 is made up of 14 amino acids. Germline CDR1 and CDR2: MDHEN and SYDVKM. The CDR3 loop is CASSLLDWSNEAFF. In DNA, the CDR3 is TGTGCCAGCAGTTTATTGGACTGGAGTAATGAAGCTTTCTTT.

There are a few counts of this clonotype. The chain couples TRBV28 to TRBJ2-5; weak D call: TRBD2 (6 bases). Germline V gene sequence: CDR1 MDHEN, CDR2 SYDVKM. The germline V and J ends were trimmed by 6 bases and 6 bases, with 14 bases remaining between them. The CDR3 covers 13 residues. Written as DNA, the CDR3 is TGTGCCAGCAGCCAATGGGGGGTACAGACCCAGTACTTC. Translating gives CASSQWGVQTQYF. The full variable domain, in which reference TRBV28 and TRBJ2-5 provide the parts outside the CDR3, is DVKVTQSSRYLVKRTGEKVFLECVQDMDHENMFWYRQDPGLGLRLIYFSYDVKMKEKGDIPEGYSVSREKKERFSLILESASTNQTSMYLCASSQWGVQTQYFGPGTRLLVL.

This clonotype was found many times. This sequence joins TRBV20-1 and TRBJ2-5; TRBD2 aligns across 13 bases. Per germline, CDR1 DFQATT and CDR2 SNEGSKA (reference sequence). The CDR3 has 14 residues. J was trimmed by 4 bases and V by 7 bases; bases with no gene match: 6. The CDR3 sequence is CSGTSGSSGETQYF. DNA of the CDR3: TGCAGTGGGACTAGCGGGAGCTCGGGAGAGACCCAGTACTTC.

The chain couples TRBV29-1 to TRBJ1-1, with D uncertain. V was trimmed by 4 bases and J by 5 bases, leaving 17 bases between them. Germline values: CDR1 SQVTM, CDR2 ANQGSEA. The CDR3 loop spans 14 amino acids. The CDR3 spells CSVGEGWSYTEAFF. DNA for the CDR3: TGCAGCGTTGGGGAGGGCTGGTCTTATACTGAAGCTTTCTTT.

This sequence joins TRBV18 and TRBJ2-5; possible D gene TRBD1, 6 bases. The V gene's germline CDR1 is KGHSH and CDR2 LQKENI. Trimming shortened V by 3 bases and J by 1 base, and 9 bases separated the two germline ends. There are 14 residues in the CDR3. The CDR3 sequence: CASSPRTVQETQYF. The CDR3 region has the DNA TGTGCCAGCTCACCGCGGACAGTCCAAGAGACCCAGTACTTC.

The V and J genes are TRBV27 and TRBJ2-1; 8 nucleotides match TRBD2. Trimming removed 3 bases from V and 0 bases from J; junction bases left unmatched: 7. Germline values: CDR1 MNHEY, CDR2 SMNVEV (reference sequence). This CDR3 region has 17 residues. Written as DNA, the CDR3 is TGTGCCAGCAGTTTGGCTGGCGGGGGGCGCTCCTACAATGAGCAGTTCTTC. It translates to CASSLAGGGRSYNEQFF.

The chain uses TRBV5-1 and TRBJ2-4; D may correspond to TRBD1 or TRBD2 (7 bases each). V shed 3 bases and J shed 3 bases, with 13 bases lying between them. CDR3 length equals 15 residues. Germline CDR1 and CDR2: SGHRS and YFSETQ. Written as DNA, the CDR3 is TGCGCCAGCAGCTATGGCAGGGGGGGCAAAAACATTCAGTACTTC. This encodes CASSYGRGGKNIQYF.

J is TRBJ2-7 and V is TRBV20-1; 7 bases match TRBD1. This CDR3 comprises 15 residues. The germline V gene encodes CDR1 DFQATT and CDR2 SNEGSKA (reference sequence). Trimming cost V 5 bases and J 2 bases; bases outside gene matches: 12. Written as DNA, the CDR3 is TGCAGTGCTCCGGACAGGACGGGTGACCCCTACGAGCAGTACTTC. As protein: CSAPDRTGDPYEQYF.

A word on this clonotype: A much larger clone sits a single nucleotide away, making a read error possible. The chain employs TRBV15 and TRBJ2-5; D uncertain. V was clipped by 0 bases and J by 9 bases, with 26 bases between them. The CDR3 totals 18 residues. In germline, CDR1 is LNHNV, CDR2 YYDKDF (reference sequence). CDR3 sequence: CATSRDRGGEVGSRPQYF. The DNA for the CDR3 is TGTGCCACCAGCAGAGATCGAGGTGGAGAGGTCGGTTCTCGGCCCCAGTACTTC.

This clonotype was detected a few times. DNA of the CDR3: TGTGCCACCAGCAGGGACAGGGGCCCAGAGACCCAGTACTTC. Its translation: CATSRDRGPETQYF. This sequence joins TRBV15 and TRBJ2-5; 9 bases agree with TRBD1. Germline V lookup: CDR1 LNHNV, CDR2 YYDKDF (reference sequence). This CDR3 comprises 14 residues. Germline trimming cut 3 bases from V and 4 bases from J; bases unmatched to any gene: 3.

This chain links TRBV5-1 with TRBJ1-2; D perhaps matches TRBD1 (5 bases). The germline gives CDR1 SGHRS, CDR2 YFSETQ. Trimming removed 4 bases from V and 4 bases from J, with 17 bases in between. The CDR3 totals 15 residues. CDR3 DNA sequence: TGCGCCAGCAGCCCCGGGACGGATAAATTCTATGGCTACACCTTC. Amino acid sequence: CASSPGTDKFYGYTF.

This clonotype was counted ten times or more. J is TRBJ2-7 and V is TRBV10-3; 8 nucleotides line up with TRBD1. The CDR3 length is 13 residues. Trimming took 10 bases from V and 2 from J; bases not matched to a gene: 7. Germline V CDR1 and CDR2: ENHRY, SYGVKD. The CDR3 reads CATKQGEPYEQYF. In DNA form, the CDR3 reads TGTGCCACCAAACAGGGGGAGCCCTACGAGCAGTACTTC.

This clonotype appeared many times. The chain has TRBV12-3 or TRBV12-4 and TRBJ1-2; D is ambiguous. The CDR3 totals 13 residues. Trimming stripped 4 bases from V and 8 bases from J, with 14 bases between. The CDR3 sequence: CASSSLSDTGYTF. In nucleotides, the CDR3 is TGTGCCAGCAGTTCGCTATCCGACACCGGCTACACCTTC.

This clonotype was observed many times. V is TRBV12-3 or TRBV12-4 and J is TRBJ2-1; 10 nucleotides line up with TRBD2. The CDR3 is made up of 15 amino acids. V lost 2 bases and J lost 9; bases outside the gene matches: 7. The CDR3 spells CASSLMPSGSSEQFF. The CDR3 DNA follows: TGTGCCAGCAGTTTAATGCCTAGCGGGAGTAGTGAGCAGTTCTTC.

At least ten counts were recorded for this clonotype. V and J are TRBV4-3 and TRBJ1-2, with a possible D match to TRBD1 (5 bases). CDR3 length: 14 amino acids. Germline values: CDR1 LGHNA, CDR2 YSLEER. The ends were cut back, 0 bases at V and 5 bases at J, with 10 bases in the middle. The CDR3 DNA reads TGCGCCAGCAGCCAAGATGGGTCAGGGTATGGCTACACCTTC. Its translation: CASSQDGSGYGYTF.

As to this clonotype: One end of the junction fails to match germline, which may point to a read error. V is TRBV9 and J is TRBJ1-1, with D maybe TRBD1 (5 bases). Germline CDR1 reads SGDLS; CDR2 reads YYNGEE. The CDR3 sequence is 14 residues long. CDR3 in amino acids: CASTVAAQGTEAFF. CDR3 DNA: TGTGCCAGCACCGTAGCGGCGCAGGGAACTGAAGCTTTCTTT.

This chain connects TRBV18 to TRBJ1-2; D might be TRBD1 (6 bases). Per germline, CDR1 KGHSH and CDR2 LQKENI. V was shortened by 3 bases and J by 5 bases, with 10 bases between the two germline ends. The CDR3 is 13 residues long. Written as DNA, the CDR3 is TGTGCCAGCTCACCCACTCAGGGGTATGGCTACACCTTC. Translated, it gives CASSPTQGYGYTF.

This chain links TRBV25-1 with TRBJ2-6; 7 bases are shared with TRBD2. CDR1 is MGHDK and CDR2 is SYGVNS in the germline V gene. V lost 3 bases to trimming and J lost 0 bases; unmatched junction nucleotides: 5. This CDR3 spans 17 amino acids. This CDR3 is CASSEGGGPSGANVLTF. The CDR3 bases are TGTGCCAGCAGTGAGGGGGGGGGACCCTCTGGGGCCAACGTCCTGACTTTC.

This chain links TRBV3-1 with TRBJ1-1; 8 nucleotides match TRBD1. The CDR3 has 14 amino acids. Losses at the gene ends were 4 bases for V and 5 bases for J; bases not matched to a gene: 6. Germline loops: CDR1 LGHDT, CDR2 YNNKEL (reference sequence). CDR3 loop: CASSLHTGGTEAFF. The CDR3 DNA follows: TGTGCCAGCAGCCTTCATACAGGGGGAACTGAAGCTTTCTTT.

This clonotype was picked up a small number of times. The V call is TRBV30, the J call TRBJ2-4; D unresolved. V was clipped by 4 bases and J by 0 bases, with 13 bases between them. Germline loops: CDR1 GTSNPN, CDR2 SVGIG (reference sequence). This CDR3 comprises 15 residues. DNA of the CDR3: TGTGCCTGGAAGGCCTACCCTATAGCCAAAAACATTCAGTACTTC. Protein product: CAWKAYPIAKNIQYF.

This clonotype came up a few times. The gene calls are TRBV20-1 and TRBJ2-3; TRBD1 agrees at 12 bases. Germline-derived CDR1 and CDR2 are DFQATT and SNEGSKA (reference sequence). The CDR3 length is 13 residues. The junction had 5 bases not matched to a gene; V was cut back by 6 bases and J by 7 bases. The CDR3 here is CSATGQGAYTQYF. The CDR3 bases are TGCAGTGCAACGGGACAGGGGGCTTATACGCAGTATTTT.

This clonotype appeared a few times. Here the CDR3 DNA reads TGTGCCAGCAGTCCATCGACTAGCGGGGGGACGCAGTATTTT. As protein: CASSPSTSGGTQYF. The gene calls are TRBV12-3 or TRBV12-4 and TRBJ2-3; 13 bases fit TRBD2. Losses at the gene ends were 5 bases for V and 9 bases for J; bases not matched to a gene: 5. The CDR3 totals 14 residues.

V usage is TRBV19 and J usage is TRBJ2-3; TRBD2 aligns across 11 bases. The CDR3 totals 18 residues. Germline V gene lookup returns CDR1 LNHDA and CDR2 SQIVND (reference sequence). V lost 5 bases, J lost 4 bases, and 14 bases stayed unmatched. The CDR3 is CASSYHHTTSGSPDTQYF. The CDR3 bases are TGTGCCAGTAGTTACCACCACACAACTAGCGGGAGCCCAGATACGCAGTATTTT.